What follows describes a single T cell receptor beta chain. Its target is unknown. Researchers ran the PCR with 60 Vbeta and 13 Jbeta primers. Assay used: immunoSEQ multiplex PCR; TCRdb lists only in-frame clones, some missing. This sample has around 140,000 clones; approximately 78% occur once, and the top ten carry less than 3%. V lost 3 bases and J 2 bases, leaving 14 bases between the germline ends. The V gene's germline CDR1 is SQVTM and CDR2 ANQGSEA. The CDR3 is 15 amino acids. The source of the sample is a study of cytomegalovirus exposure and HLA in healthy donors. Study-level points and caveats: Analysis was carried out at a later point, and it linked a missense DCLRE1C variant to TCR beta V- and J-gene trimming.

This rearrangement joins TRBV29-1 to TRBJ1-3, with a possible D match to TRBD1 (6 bases). This TCR derives from a young woman in good health and CMV-seropositive. Sequenced: PBMCs. The CDR3 DNA reads as TGCAGCGTTGAGGATGGGGGGGCCACTGGAAACACCATATATTTT. Its translation: CSVEDGGATGNTIYF.